This T cell receptor beta chain stems from a study of cytomegalovirus exposure and HLA in healthy donors. Points from the study as a whole: Many donors shared some public TCRs, even though most TCR sequences were rare.

TCRdb's copy holds only in-frame clones and misses some; the assay was immunoSEQ multiplex PCR. The sample includes about 130,000 clones, just under 85% seen only once; the top ten take 30%. As regards this clone: The antigen is unknown.

The V gene end was trimmed by 3 bases and the J gene end by 3 bases; junction bases not matched to a gene: 6. This CDR3 is 16 amino acids long. The germline V gene has CDR1 KGHSH and CDR2 LQKENI. The chain recombines TRBV18 with TRBJ1-5; TRBD1 matches 9 bases. The specimen was PBMCs. This clonotype was obtained from a man aged 30 to 45 in good health and CMV-seropositive. The DNA for the CDR3 is TGTGCCAGCTCACCGGCGACAGGGGGTCCCAATCAGCCCCAGCATTTT. Its protein product is CASSPATGGPNQPQHF.